Listed below are T cell receptor beta chains from one sample, sequenced in a study of blood T cell repertoires in COVID-19. TCRdb's copy holds only in-frame clones and misses some; the assay was immunoSEQ multiplex PCR. This sample has about 110,000 clones, with just over 85% found just once. The sample consisted of peripheral blood. Receptor source: a human donor in a cohort sampled during active COVID-19. Both conserved end residues are part of each CDR3. D genes are given only for firm matches.

length: 15; V: TRBV2; D: TRBD2; J: TRBJ2-1; DNA: TGTGCCAGCAGGGAACTAGCGAGTCCCTACAATGAGCAGTTCTTC; CDR3: CASRELASPYNEQFF
length: 15; V: TRBV5-6; D: TRBD2; J: TRBJ2-1; DNA: TGTGCCAGCAGCTTTGGTACTAGCGGGAGTCATGAGCAGTTCTTC; CDR3: CASSFGTSGSHEQFF
length: 14; V: TRBV3-1/TRBV3-2; D: NA; J: TRBJ2-5; DNA: TGTGCCAGCAGCCCACCGGGGTTAGAAGAGACCCAGTACTTC; CDR3: CASSPPGLEETQYF
length: 15; V: TRBV5-4; D: TRBD2; J: TRBJ2-1; DNA: TGTGCCAGCAGCCTCGGACTAGCGGCCTACAATGAGCAGTTCTTC; CDR3: CASSLGLAAYNEQFF
length: 12; V: TRBV19; D: NA; J: TRBJ1-5; DNA: TGTGCCAGTAGTAACACCAGGACGCCACAGGATTTT; CDR3: CASSNTRTPQDF
length: 17; V: TRBV5-1; D: TRBD2; J: TRBJ2-7; DNA: TGCGCCAGCAGCTTGAATCAGGTAGCCGGGACTAGGGGCGAGCAGTACTTC; CDR3: CASSLNQVAGTRGEQYF
length: 16; V: TRBV9; D: TRBD1; J: TRBJ2-1; DNA: TGTGCCAGCAGCGTAGAGGACAGGGCTTCCTACAATGAGCAGTTCTTC; CDR3: CASSVEDRASYNEQFF
length: 19; V: TRBV6-6; D: TRBD2; J: TRBJ2-6; DNA: TGTGCCAGCAGTCGGCGGCCGGGGAGGGGACTAAGGGGGGCCAACGTCCTGACTTTC; CDR3: CASSRRPGRGLRGANVLTF
length: 12; V: TRBV12-3/TRBV12-4; D: NA; J: TRBJ2-1; DNA: TGTGCCAGCAGTTTAATGGGGGGTGAGCAGTTCTTC; CDR3: CASSLMGGEQFF
length: 17; V: TRBV2; D: TRBD1; J: TRBJ2-7; DNA: TGTGCCAGCAGTGAGAGGGGGCCGAGCACCATCTCCTACGAGCAGTACTTC; CDR3: CASSERGPSTISYEQYF
length: 14; V: TRBV9; D: NA; J: TRBJ2-1; DNA: TGTGCCAGCAGCGTAGACGGCAGGGGCAATGAGCAGTTCTTC; CDR3: CASSVDGRGNEQFF